The 3 T cell receptor beta chains presented below share a single source sample, sequenced in a study of blood T cell repertoires in COVID-19. Produced via immunoSEQ multiplex PCR; TCRdb's table is partial and in-frame only. The repertoire has about 270,000 clones, about nine tenths of them found once; the top ten carry approximately 8.2%. Sequencing was carried out using peripheral blood. The receptor set was obtained from a man in his forties or fifties with active or convalescent COVID-19.

The gene calls are TRBV7-3 and TRBJ1-2; D is unclear. Germline V gene lookup returns CDR1 SGHTA and CDR2 FQGTGA. CDR3 length: 14 residues. Trimming stripped 1 base from V and 7 bases from J, with 13 bases between. The CDR3 loop is CASSLKAGKGGYTF. The CDR3, as DNA: TGTGCCAGCAGCTTAAAGGCGGGGAAGGGTGGCTACACCTTC.

The V and J genes are TRBV11-2 and TRBJ2-2; 7 nucleotides align to TRBD1. CDR1 and CDR2 (germline): SGHAT, FQNNGV. J was trimmed by 5 bases and V by 1 base; bases with no gene match: 7. This CDR3 has 16 residues. CDR3 residues: CASSLVRGGRTGELFF. CDR3 nucleotide sequence: TGTGCCAGCAGCTTAGTGCGAGGGGGCAGAACCGGGGAGCTGTTTTTT.

This clone was picked up many times. This chain connects TRBV19 to TRBJ1-5; possible D gene TRBD1, 5 bases. This CDR3 spans 15 amino acids. The germline V gene encodes CDR1 LNHDA and CDR2 SQIVND (reference sequence). Trimming left V 10 bases short and J 4 bases short, with 20 bases between. In nucleotides, the CDR3 is TGTGCCACGCGGGACGGGGTTCGCCTTAATCAGCCCCAGCATTTT. It yields the protein CATRDGVRLNQPQHF. Together with reference TRBV19 and TRBJ1-5, the CDR3 gives the full variable domain: DGGITQSPKYLFRKEGQNVTLSCEQNLNHDAMYWYRQDPGQGLRLIYYSQIVNDFQKGDIAEGYSVSREKKESFPLTVTSAQKNPTAFYLCATRDGVRLNQPQHFGDGTRLSIL.